This passage covers 13 T cell receptor beta chains from one sample sequenced in a study of T-cell reconstitution after alpha-beta-depleted transplantation in children. Molecular barcoding with unique molecular identifiers was used for the TCRbeta library. One entry per CDR3 protein, called by TCRdb with MiXCR from the PCR reads. The table lists about 370,000 distinct CDR3 sequences, about a fifth of them singletons. The sequences come from PBMCs from the stem cell graft donor, collected from the stem cell graft. All receptors come from a human donor who donated a stem cell graft to a child with acute myeloid leukemia.

This clonotype was found a few times. The chain couples TRBV9 to TRBJ2-7, with no clear D. V was trimmed by 6 bases and J by 5 bases, leaving 6 bases between them. The germline CDR1 and CDR2 sequences are SGDLS and YYNGEE. The CDR3 length is 10 residues. CDR3 sequence reads: CASILDEQYF. The CDR3 bases are TGTGCCAGCATCCTCGACGAGCAGTACTTC.

This rearrangement joins TRBV7-9 to TRBJ2-7; TRBD1 aligns across 8 bases. Trimming at V came to 4 bases and at J to 1 base, leaving 9 bases not matched to a gene. Germline V gives CDR1 SEHNR, CDR2 FQNEAQ (reference sequence). The CDR3 covers 16 residues. CDR3 nucleotides: TGTGCCAGCAGCTCCGGCAGGGGGCGGATATCCTACGAGCAGTACTTC. Its translation: CASSSGRGRISYEQYF.

The V and J genes are TRBV5-1 and TRBJ1-5, with D possibly being TRBD1 (5 bases). The V gene lost 0 bases and the J gene lost 3 bases, with 10 bases spanning the gap. Germline CDR1 reads SGHRS; CDR2 reads YFSETQ. The CDR3 runs to 15 residues. CDR3 nucleotides: TGCGCCAGCAGCTTGGATGGACAACCCAATCAGCCCCAGCATTTT. This codes for CASSLDGQPNQPQHF.

V is TRBV18 and J is TRBJ1-1, with 9 bases matching TRBD1. The length of the CDR3 is 13 residues. In germline, CDR1 is KGHSH, CDR2 LQKENI. J gave up 4 bases and V 5 bases, and 2 bases lay outside the gene matches. CDR3 in amino acids: CASSSTGGTEAFF. The CDR3 DNA is TGTGCCAGCTCATCGACAGGGGGCACTGAAGCTTTCTTT. The complete variable domain, with remaining parts taken from reference TRBV18 and TRBJ1-1, reads NAGVMQNPRHLVRRRGQEARLRCSPMKGHSHVYWYRQLPEEGLKFMVYLQKENIIDESGMPKERFSAEFPKEGPSILRIQQVVRGDSAAYFCASSSTGGTEAFFGQGTRLTVV.

The chain couples TRBV4-3 to TRBJ2-7; D might be TRBD2 (6 bases). V lost 4 bases to trimming and J lost 7 bases, with 17 bases between them. Germline V gives CDR1 LGHNA, CDR2 YSLEER. The CDR3 spans 14 residues. The CDR3 region is CASSPGTGGFEQYF. The CDR3 DNA sequence: TGCGCCAGCAGCCCCGGGACTGGAGGTTTTGAGCAGTACTTC.

V gene TRBV30 combines with J gene TRBJ2-7; D is undetermined. The V end lost 0 bases, the J end lost 7 bases, and 19 bases lay between the germline ends. Per the germline V gene, CDR1 is GTSNPN and CDR2 is SVGIG (reference sequence). The CDR3 loop spans 15 amino acids. The CDR3 nucleotides are TGTGCCTGGAGTGTAGTGCCAGGTCCTACCTCGGAGCAGTACTTC. This encodes CAWSVVPGPTSEQYF.

The chain joins TRBV6-5 to TRBJ2-1; TRBD2 matches 7 bases. The V gene end was trimmed by 8 bases and the J gene end by 7 bases; junction bases not matched to a gene: 5. CDR3 length: 12 residues. CDR1 MNHEY and CDR2 SVGAGI come from the germline V gene. CDR3 coding DNA: TGTGCCAGCGGGAGGGCGGAAAATGAGCAGTTCTTC. It is translated as CASGRAENEQFF.

This clonotype was seen more than once but under ten times. The chain couples TRBV7-8 to TRBJ2-1, with D possibly matching TRBD2 (6 bases). CDR1 is SGHVS and CDR2 is FQNEAQ in the germline V gene. The CDR3 loop spans 14 amino acids. V lost 5 bases and J lost 5, with 13 bases in between. As DNA, the CDR3 is TGTGCCAGCAGCCCCCGGACTACCAACAATGAGCAGTTCTTC. This codes for CASSPRTTNNEQFF.

This clonotype was observed at least ten times. The chain is built from TRBV12-3 or TRBV12-4 and TRBJ2-3; 9 nucleotides line up with TRBD1. The junction had 10 bases not matched to a gene; V was cut back by 3 bases and J by 6 bases. CDR3 length: 16 amino acids. The CDR3 here is CASSFWLGQGTDTQYF. Here the CDR3 DNA reads TGTGCCAGCAGTTTTTGGCTGGGACAGGGTACGGATACGCAGTATTTT.

A few counts support this clonotype. The V and J genes are TRBV12-3 or TRBV12-4 and TRBJ1-2; D perhaps matches TRBD1 (5 bases). The CDR3 is made up of 13 amino acids. The V end lost 7 bases, the J end lost 4 bases, and 13 bases lay between the germline ends. In nucleotides, the CDR3 is TGTGCCAGCACCATGGGGGTCATCTATGGCTACACCTTC. Residues: CASTMGVIYGYTF.

The V gene is TRBV7-2, the J gene TRBJ2-7, with D possibly being TRBD1 (7 bases). V was cut by 5 bases and J by 6 bases, with 20 bases left in between. Germline lookup yields CDR1 SGHTA and CDR2 FQGNSA. The CDR3 runs to 15 residues. The CDR3 is CASSHPIHQGGEQYF. The CDR3 coding sequence is TGTGCCAGCAGCCATCCTATCCACCAGGGGGGCGAGCAGTACTTC.

This clonotype was picked up a small number of times. This chain uses TRBV15 with TRBJ2-1, with 8 bases lining up with TRBD2. Losses at the gene ends were 7 bases for V and 9 bases for J; bases not matched to a gene: 14. CDR1 and CDR2 from the germline V gene are LNHNV and YYDKDF (reference sequence). This CDR3 comprises 15 residues. CDR3 amino acids: CATKAASGLWGEQFF. CDR3 nucleotides: TGTGCCACCAAGGCCGCTAGCGGGTTGTGGGGTGAGCAGTTCTTC.

Points on this clonotype: Given a much more abundant clone one base away, this may be a read error. V gene TRBV7-2 combines with J gene TRBJ2-7; 12 bases are a match to TRBD2. The CDR3 runs to 16 residues. The trim removed 1 base at V and 2 bases at J, leaving 3 bases unmatched. The germline V gene encodes CDR1 SGHTA and CDR2 FQGNSA. The CDR3 here is CASSLGLAGGPYEQYF. CDR3 nucleotides: TGTGCCAGCAGCTTAGGGCTAGCGGGAGGGCCCTACGAGCAGTACTTC.